This T cell receptor (beta chain) emerged from a study of T cell responses to AZD1222 COVID-19 vaccine. Study-wide results and caveats: The repertoires were collected only after the peak T cell response.

The data were produced by immunoSEQ multiplex PCR, yet TCRdb's version contains in-frame clones alone and is incomplete. The table lists approximately 71,000 clones, roughly 90% of them singletons. In germline, CDR1 is MNHEY, CDR2 SVGAGI. The CDR3 runs to 12 residues. With 6 bases removed from V and 13 bases from J, the gap between germline ends came to 13 bases. Of note for this clone: The antigen remains undetermined.

The chain recombines TRBV6-5 with TRBJ1-6; a possible D gene is TRBD1 (6 bases). The TCR comes from an adult in good health. The material was peripheral blood, obtained on day 0 of AZD1222 vaccination. The CDR3, as DNA: TGTGCCAGCAGAGGCGGACAGTCCCCCCTCCACTTT. Translated: CASRGGQSPLHF.